This T cell receptor (beta chain) was sequenced during a study of T cell changes during pregnancy in multiple sclerosis. The CDR3 runs 14 residues. Germline V gene lookup returns CDR1 SGDLS and CDR2 YYNGEE. Trimming left V 3 bases short and J 6 bases short, with 12 bases between. The protocol was immunoSEQ multiplex PCR, while the TCRdb copy is restricted to in-frame clones and leaves out a portion. This repertoire shows tens of thousands of clones, almost 95% found once; its top ten account for 2.8%. Specimen: peripheral blood, collected in the third trimester of pregnancy. The V call is TRBV9, the J call TRBJ2-2, with a possible D match to TRBD2 (5 bases). The source is a female donor in good health, enrolled as a control in a pregnancy study. DNA of the CDR3: TGTGCCAGCAGCGGAATAGGAGGAGCCGGGGAGCTGTTTTTT. Its translation: CASSGIGGAGELFF. The full variable domain, rest sourced from reference TRBV9 and TRBJ2-2, is DSGVTQTPKHLITATGQRVTLRCSPRSGDLSVYWYQQSLDQGLQFLIQYYNGEERAKGNILERFSAQQFPDLHSELNLSSLELGDSALYFCASSGIGGAGELFFGEGSRLTVL.